This T cell receptor (beta chain) was captured in a study of T cells in Graves' hyperthyroidism and ophthalmopathy (dated by TCRdb to between 2018 and 2021). Broadly, across the study: Peripheral blood samples were taken at initial diagnosis, before any treatment was given. Prospective prediction of ophthalmopathy was tested in an independent validation cohort consisting of under 20 hyperthyroidism patients and around 17 patients who later progressed to ophthalmopathy. The roughly 94 discovery patients were randomly divided into training and test sets at a 7:3 ratio. The paper describes TCR Vbeta CDR3 sequencing of 140 or so peripheral blood samples, made up of about 40 ophthalmopathy patients, some 80 hyperthyroidism patients and some 17 progressor patients. After blood sampling, hyperthyroidism patients were treated with methimazole at a starting dose of 30 mg daily, and ophthalmopathy patients were treated with high-dose intravenous methylprednisolone. The study also compared thyroid tissue and blood T-cell repertoires from more than 5 Graves' hyperthyroidism patients. To identify TCR V-J signatures that set the groups apart, the researchers used a discovery cohort of about a hundred patients, made up of some 41 with Graves' ophthalmopathy and 55 to 65 with stable Graves' hyperthyroidism. Beyond this particular receptor, the publication reports: In validation, the model predicted progression to ophthalmopathy with roughly 70% sensitivity and approximately 72% specificity, a median of about 6.7 months before onset. Blood samples also contained most of the expanded thyroid clonotypes (frequency above 0.001), which suggests that blood repertoires may reflect thyroid immune responses. Sample size was not statistically predetermined, and investigators were not blinded to group allocation. Ophthalmopathy was separated from stable hyperthyroidism by a 13 V-J signature model, with 85% to 90% sensitivity and around 81% specificity obtained in cross-validation and 80%/75% obtained in testing.

The TCR beta CDR3 regions were amplified from RNA transcripts. The TCR CDR3 was subjected to a first round of RT-PCR using the HTBI primer set and the Qiagen OneStep RT-PCR kit. Libraries were constructed in a second round of multiplex PCR, after which size selection and purification were performed. Libraries were sequenced paired-end with 100 bp reads on an Illumina HiSeq2000. The paper's processing steps were these. SOAPnuke was used to process the raw data, with reads discarded if the reads contained adapters or uncalled bases, had a mean Phred below 15, or lacked an exact constant-primer or identifier match. High-quality paired reads were merged using COPE v1.2.5, and each unique nucleotide sequence was defined as a clonotype. MiTCR v1.1 was used to align the clonotypes against IMGT TRBV, TRBD and TRBJ reference segments. Only V-J combinations with frequency above 0.0001, covering about 99% of repertoires, were analysed. A TCS score was defined as the ratio between F50 (clonal expansion) and ExV (chaos), using BLOSUM62-based TCRdist between CDR3 peptides within each V-J. Welch's t-statistics and random forest reduced roughly 500 V-J features to 13, which were used in a naive Bayes classifier (R e1071). TCRdb ran its own pipeline on the public reads, namely fastp trimming at Q25 and MiXCR clone calling, and kept in-frame beta chains. A single entry per CDR3 protein holds the most common genes and DNA from its merged rows. TCRdb, not the original authors, processed these V and J calls. Recorded for this sample are about 640,000 distinct CDR3 sequences; under 25% of them occurred a single time. In total, the top ten clones hold over 30% of the sample.

This clonotype was seen more than once but under ten times. It lacks a known antigen. Qualities for individual bases were not recorded, and no much larger clone is one base off. There are 14 amino acids in the CDR3, from cysteine to phenylalanine inclusive. The CDR3 DNA has 42 bases and is translated from base 1. V is cut back by 3 bases and J by 4 bases, with 2 bases in the junction unmatched. CDR1 DFQATT and CDR2 SNEGSKA were looked up in the germline V gene (reference sequence). Ophthalmopathy patients had moderately to severely active disease, Clinical Activity Score of at least 3, NOSPECS grade of at least 4, and duration under 3 months. Patients with uncontrolled infections, other autoimmune diseases, pregnancy or lactation were excluded. Diagnoses were established on the basis of clinical symptoms, serum thyroxine and TRAb, thyroid ultrasound, and orbital computed tomography. PBMCs were isolated from about 9 ml of fresh peripheral blood by Ficoll-Paque density gradient centrifugation. Trizol reagent was used to extract total RNA, and RNA quality was then checked on an Agilent 2100 Bioanalyzer.

The chain is made from TRBV20-1 and TRBJ2-1; 11 bases in between match TRBD2. The origin of this receptor is a man in his thirties or forties with Graves' ophthalmopathy. Material: blood. The DNA sequence is TGCAGTGCTAGGGGACTAGCGGTTTACAATGAGCAGTTCTTC. Its protein reads: CSARGLAVYNEQFF.